Below, 12 T cell receptor beta chains from the same sample are listed, as sequenced in a study of post-analysis software for immune sequencing data. Study-wide findings and caveats: Included in a set of four or five TRBV segments more frequent in patients than controls were TRBV5-6, TRBV5-1 and TRBV20-1.

Their antigens remain unidentified. Researchers reported that TCR beta cDNA libraries carried unique molecular identifiers. TCRdb reprocessed the PCR reads with MiXCR, giving one entry per CDR3 protein. The table includes roughly 410,000 distinct CDR3 sequences, 30% to 45% detected once. Sequencing was performed on blood. These receptors all come from a girl aged 10-17 years with multiple sclerosis.

This clonotype has just a few counts. The chain combines TRBV9 with TRBJ2-5; no reliable D call. Between the trimmed V and J ends, which lost 3 bases and 2 bases, there was a span of 8 bases. CDR1 is SGDLS and CDR2 is YYNGEE in the germline V gene. The CDR3 covers 13 residues. CDR3 region: CASSARPQETQYF. CDR3 DNA: TGTGCCAGCAGCGCCCGACCGCAAGAGACCCAGTACTTC.

The J gene is TRBJ2-1, the V gene TRBV28; TRBD2 matches at 7 bases. The CDR3 loop spans 16 amino acids. Looked up from germline, CDR1 is MDHEN and CDR2 is SYDVKM. The V segment lost 3 bases and the J segment 8 bases; nucleotides outside the gene matches: 13. The CDR3 is CASSLSSGTPRDEQFF. CDR3 DNA: TGTGCCAGCAGTTTGTCCAGCGGGACGCCTCGGGATGAGCAGTTCTTC. Full variable domain (missing parts from reference TRBV28 and TRBJ2-1): DVKVTQSSRYLVKRTGEKVFLECVQDMDHENMFWYRQDPGLGLRLIYFSYDVKMKEKGDIPEGYSVSREKKERFSLILESASTNQTSMYLCASSLSSGTPRDEQFFGPGTRLTVL.

A few counts support this clonotype. The chain has TRBV10-2 and TRBJ2-1; TRBD1 or TRBD2 may be the D gene (5 bases each). V dropped 10 bases and J dropped 2 bases, with 15 bases sitting between them. There are 14 residues in the CDR3. Looked up from germline, CDR1 is WSHSY and CDR2 is SAAADI. In nucleotides, the CDR3 is TGCGCCACCGGGCTGGGGGTACCCTACAATGAGCAGTTCTTC. Translating gives CATGLGVPYNEQFF.

This sequence joins TRBV2 and TRBJ1-5; 7 bases match TRBD1. CDR3 size: 14 residues. CDR1 SNHLY and CDR2 FYNNEI come from the germline V gene. V lost 1 base and J lost 6; bases outside the gene matches: 3. The CDR3 spells CASSEEQGSQPQHF. As DNA, the CDR3 is TGTGCCAGCAGTGAAGAACAGGGGAGTCAGCCCCAGCATTTT.

This rearrangement joins TRBV12-3 or TRBV12-4 to TRBJ2-1, with TRBD2 identical over 8 bases. The V and J ends lost 4 bases and 4 bases, in that order; junction bases with no gene match: 9. CDR3 length equals 16 residues. The CDR3 coding sequence is TGTGCCAGCAGTTATTTAGGTCTAGCGGGTTACAATGAGCAGTTCTTC. Protein sequence: CASSYLGLAGYNEQFF.

The rearrangement links TRBV12-3 or TRBV12-4 to TRBJ2-1, with 11 bases fitting TRBD2. This CDR3 spans 15 amino acids. Trimming took 7 bases from V and 4 from J; bases not matched to a gene: 6. The DNA of the CDR3 is TGTGCCAGCACTTCGACTAGCGGGGTTTACAATGAGCAGTTCTTC. This encodes CASTSTSGVYNEQFF.

This chain connects TRBV12-3 or TRBV12-4 to TRBJ2-1; possible D gene TRBD1, 5 bases. The CDR3 has 15 amino acids. The V end was cut by 3 bases, the J end by 8 bases, with 17 bases between. In DNA form, the CDR3 reads TGTGCCAGCAGTTTTCAGGGTATAGGGCAGGATGAGCAGTTCTTC. It translates to CASSFQGIGQDEQFF.

This rearrangement joins TRBV7-9 to TRBJ2-1; 9 bases fit TRBD1. This CDR3 has 16 amino acids. With V trimmed by 4 bases and J by 4 bases, 8 bases remained unmatched. Germline V lookup: CDR1 SEHNR, CDR2 FQNEAQ (reference sequence). The DNA for the CDR3 is TGTGCCAGCAGCTCCACAGGGGGCCTCTCGTACAATGAGCAGTTCTTC. It specifies CASSSTGGLSYNEQFF.

V is TRBV28 and J is TRBJ1-1, with D possibly matching TRBD1 (6 bases). Trimming took 8 bases from V and 7 from J, leaving 11 bases between them. CDR3 length: 11 residues. Germline CDR1 and CDR2: MDHEN and SYDVKM. CDR3 sequence: CASRGGGEAFF. In nucleotides, the CDR3 is TGTGCCAGCCGAGGGGGAGGTGAAGCTTTCTTT.

The V and J genes are TRBV29-1 and TRBJ1-1, with D perhaps matching TRBD1 (6 bases). Germline V gene sequence: CDR1 SQVTM, CDR2 ANQGSEA. There are 14 residues in the CDR3. Trimming shortened V by 4 bases and J by 1 base, and 13 bases separated the two germline ends. In nucleotides, the CDR3 is TGCAGCGTTGCCCAGGCGGGGGCGAACACTGAAGCTTTCTTT. Translation: CSVAQAGANTEAFF.

The J gene is TRBJ2-1, the V gene TRBV5-1; 10 bases agree with TRBD2. The CDR3 is 15 amino acids. Germline V gene data show CDR1 as SGHRS and CDR2 as YFSETQ. J was trimmed by 3 bases and V by 4 bases; bases with no gene match: 4. The CDR3 sequence: CASSLSSGSYNEQFF. In DNA form, the CDR3 reads TGCGCCAGCAGCCTATCTAGCGGGAGCTACAATGAGCAGTTCTTC.

V is TRBV29-1 and J is TRBJ1-2; TRBD1 might be the D (6 bases). CDR1 is SQVTM, CDR2 ANQGSEA, per germline. This CDR3 contains 13 residues. Trimming left V 2 bases short and J 6 bases short, with 13 bases between. The CDR3 DNA reads TGCAGCGTTGAACTACCGGACAGAGATGGCTACACCTTC. It codes for CSVELPDRDGYTF.